The rows below give T cell receptor beta chains drawn from one sample of a study of early T cells in non-severe SARS-CoV-2 infection. TCRdb reprocessed the 5' RACE reads with MiXCR, giving one entry per CDR3 protein. The sample has 25,000 to 30,000 distinct CDR3 sequences; 5% to 6.5% are singletons. Material: whole blood. The origin of the receptors is an adult who was a healthcare worker with PCR-confirmed SARS-CoV-2 infection or an uninfected control (not recorded which). Each CDR3 is given with its conserved first and last residue. D genes are given only for firm matches. For some rows the clone size is stated as once, few or many, or as a class when expanded; others skip it.

-,TRBV5-1,many,TRBJ2-7,TGCGCCAGCAGCTGGGAACAGGGAGGGGGTTCCTACGAGCAGTACTTC,CASSWEQGGGSYEQYF
-,TRBV19,many,TRBJ2-1,TGTGCCAGTAGGACGACTTGGCGGCGGAGCTCCTACAATGAGCAGTTCTTC,CASRTTWRRSSYNEQFF
-,TRBV12-3/TRBV12-4,many,TRBJ2-1,TGTGCCAGCAGTCCCTACCCCTTGACAGTTATCGTTAATTACAATGAGCAGTTCTTC,CASSPYPLTVIVNYNEQFF
-,TRBV4-1,many,TRBJ1-5,TGCGCCAGCAGCCCCGAAGGGGCTTATAGCAATCAGCCCCAGCATTTT,CASSPEGAYSNQPQHF
TRBD1,TRBV20-1,many,TRBJ2-1,TGCAGTGCTAGAGATCATAGGGGGCGCGAGCGCTACGATGAGCAGTTCTTC,CSARDHRGRERYDEQFF
-,TRBV5-4,-,TRBJ1-5,TGTGCCAGCAGCTTAGGGGGGGCGCATCAGCCCCAGCATTTT,CASSLGGAHQPQHF
-,TRBV6-5,many,TRBJ2-1,TGTGCCAGCAGTGAGGGAACCTACAATGAGCAGTTCTTC,CASSEGTYNEQFF
TRBD1,TRBV27,many,TRBJ1-5,TGTGCCAGCAGTACCCAGGGGGCGCATGAGCATTTT,CASSTQGAHEHF
TRBD2,TRBV12-3/TRBV12-4,many,TRBJ2-7,TGTGCCAGCAGTGATGGACTAGCGGGCTCCTACGAGCAGTACTTC,CASSDGLAGSYEQYF
-,TRBV7-6,many,TRBJ2-7,TGTGCCAGCAGCTTAGCGATTCGGGATACTTATAACGAGCAGTACTTC,CASSLAIRDTYNEQYF
-,TRBV6-6,many,TRBJ2-7,TGTGCCAGCAGTTACGAGCGGAGGGCCTACGAGCAGTACTTC,CASSYERRAYEQYF
-,TRBV19,many,TRBJ1-5,TGTGCCAGTACCCCAAGCGGCAGCTCTCGCGCGGTTGATCAGCCCCAGCATTTT,CASTPSGSSRAVDQPQHF
-,TRBV4-1,few,TRBJ2-3,TGCGCCAGCAGCCAAGAGGCTCTCACAGATACGCAGTATTTT,CASSQEALTDTQYF
-,TRBV2,many,TRBJ2-5,TGTGCCAGCAGCGAACAGCAAGAGACCCAGTACTTC,CASSEQQETQYF
TRBD2,TRBV7-2,many,TRBJ2-1,TGTGCCAGCAGCCCCCGGACTAGCGGGGCTTTGAATGAGCAGTTCTTC,CASSPRTSGALNEQFF
TRBD1,TRBV5-4,few,TRBJ2-4,TGTGCCAGCAGCTCGGGACAGGGTATAGCCAAAAACATTCAGTACTTC,CASSSGQGIAKNIQYF
TRBD2,TRBV7-8,many,TRBJ2-2,TGTGCCAGCAGCTCCCCCGGGGCTAGCGGGAGTAATCGTGTCGGGGAGCTGTTTTTT,CASSSPGASGSNRVGELFF
-,TRBV28,few,TRBJ2-7,TGTGCCAGCGAAGGCAGGGGAACCGGGACTGCAATCTACGAGCAGTACTTC,CASEGRGTGTAIYEQYF
-,TRBV5-1,-,TRBJ1-1,TGCGCCAGCAGCTTCGGGGCAGTGAAGTCTGGGGTAGCTTTCTTT,CASSFGAVKSGVAFF
TRBD2,TRBV30,few,TRBJ2-3,TGTGCCTGGAGGGCGGGCATCGGGAGGGCAGATACGCAGTATTTT,CAWRAGIGRADTQYF
TRBD1,TRBV20-1,many,TRBJ2-5,TGCAGTGCAATCCGGGACAGGGCTTTGGGGACCCAGTACTTC,CSAIRDRALGTQYF
TRBD1,TRBV4-1,-,TRBJ2-3,TGCGCCAGCAGCCCAGGAGACAGGGCGGATACGCAGTATTTT,CASSPGDRADTQYF
TRBD2,TRBV7-2,many,TRBJ2-7,TGTGCCAGCAGCTTCACTAGCGGGAGTCGGTACGAGCAGTACTTC,CASSFTSGSRYEQYF
-,TRBV5-1,many,TRBJ1-1,TGCGCCAGCAGCTCGGGACAGAACACTGAAGCTTTCTTT,CASSSGQNTEAFF
TRBD1,TRBV29-1,-,TRBJ2-7,TGCAGCGTGGCTACCGGGACAGGGTACTACGAGCAGTACTTC,CSVATGTGYYEQYF
-,TRBV10-1,many,TRBJ2-1,TGCGCCAGCAGTTCGGACACCTCCTACAATGAGCAGTTCTTC,CASSSDTSYNEQFF
-,TRBV5-1,many,TRBJ2-2,TGCGCCAGCAGCTTCACAAGGAACACCGGGGAGCTGTTTTTT,CASSFTRNTGELFF
TRBD1,TRBV24-1,few,TRBJ1-2,TGTGCCACCCGGGACAGAAACTATGGCTACACCTTC,CATRDRNYGYTF
-,TRBV15,many,TRBJ2-7,TGTGCCACCAGCAGAGATATTGGGGACGAGCAGTACTTC,CATSRDIGDEQYF
-,TRBV4-3,many,TRBJ1-1,TGCGCCAGCAGCCAGGGGACACCCACTGAAGCTTTCTTT,CASSQGTPTEAFF
TRBD2,TRBV5-1,many,TRBJ2-7,TGCGCCAGCAGCTTGAGCGGGAGGCACGAGCAGTACTTC,CASSLSGRHEQYF
-,TRBV7-8,-,TRBJ1-1,TGTGCCAGCAGCTTAGCCCCGGTCCGCTCTTTCACTGAAGCTTTCTTT,CASSLAPVRSFTEAFF
-,TRBV20-1,medium-sized,TRBJ2-7,TGCAGTGCTAACGATTTGTCGGAATTACGGAAGCAGTACTTC,CSANDLSELRKQYF